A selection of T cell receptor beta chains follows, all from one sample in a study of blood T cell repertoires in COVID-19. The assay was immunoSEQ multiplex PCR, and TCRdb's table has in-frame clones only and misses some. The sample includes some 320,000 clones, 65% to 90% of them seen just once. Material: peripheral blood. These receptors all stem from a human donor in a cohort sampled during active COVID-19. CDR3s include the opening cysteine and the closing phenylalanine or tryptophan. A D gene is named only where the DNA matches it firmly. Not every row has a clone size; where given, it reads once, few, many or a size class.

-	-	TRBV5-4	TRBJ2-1	TGTGCCAGCAGCTTGGCCGGGTCCTACAATGAGCAGTTCTTC	CASSLAGSYNEQFF
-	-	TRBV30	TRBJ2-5	TGTGCCTGCTCCCCGCAGGGTTTTAAAGAGACCCAGTACTTC	CACSPQGFKETQYF
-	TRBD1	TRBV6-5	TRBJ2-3	TGTGCCAGTCGGGGACAGCCGAGGCCAGATACGCAGTATTTT	CASRGQPRPDTQYF
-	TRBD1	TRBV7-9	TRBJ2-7	TGTGCCAGCAGCTTAGGGTTTGGGACCGGACAGGGGATCTACGAGCAGTACTTC	CASSLGFGTGQGIYEQYF
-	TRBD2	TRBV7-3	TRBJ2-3	TGTGCCAGCAGCTTAGGAGTAGCGGGGGGATTGGATACGCAGTATTTT	CASSLGVAGGLDTQYF
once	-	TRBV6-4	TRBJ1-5	TGTGCCAGCAGTGCGGAGGGCAATCAGCCCCAGCATTTT	CASSAEGNQPQHF
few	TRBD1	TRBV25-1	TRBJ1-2	TGTGCCAGCAGTGAAGACAGGGGCTATGGCTACACCTTC	CASSEDRGYGYTF
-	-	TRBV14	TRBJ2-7	TGTGCCAGCAGCCCGCACCCCCGGGGGAAGGCGGACGAGCAGTACTTC	CASSPHPRGKADEQYF
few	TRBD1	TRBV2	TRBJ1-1	TGTGCCAGCAACGACAGGGGGAACACTGAAGCTTTCTTT	CASNDRGNTEAFF
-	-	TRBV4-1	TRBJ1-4	TGCGCCAGCAGCCAAGATATACACAGGGCCCATGGGGATGAAAAACTGTTTTTT	CASSQDIHRAHGDEKLFF
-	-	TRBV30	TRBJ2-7	TGTGCCTGGGCCACCTCTGACTTGCTCCCCTACGAGCAGTACTTC	CAWATSDLLPYEQYF
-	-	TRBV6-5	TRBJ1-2	TGTGCCAGCAGCCACGGACTTTATGGCTACACCTTC	CASSHGLYGYTF
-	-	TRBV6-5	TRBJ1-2	TGTGCCAGCAGTCTCTCGCAGGGTGACTATGGCTACACCTTC	CASSLSQGDYGYTF
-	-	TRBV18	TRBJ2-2	TGTGCCAGCTCACCTGGACAGTCCCCGAACACCGGGGAGCTGTTTTTT	CASSPGQSPNTGELFF
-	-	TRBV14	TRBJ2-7	TGTGCCAGCAGCCAAGGAAACAGGAAATGGGGTAAAAGTACCTACGAGCAGTACTTC	CASSQGNRKWGKSTYEQYF
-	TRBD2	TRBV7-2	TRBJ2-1	TGTGCCAGCAGCTTAGTCGGGACTAGCAAGAATTACAATGAGCAGTTCTTC	CASSLVGTSKNYNEQFF
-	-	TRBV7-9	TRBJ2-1	TGTGCCGGTACGAGCTCTCAGACAGGCGGAGGTGGGTATGAGCAGTTCTTC	CAGTSSQTGGGGYEQFF
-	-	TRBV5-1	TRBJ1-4	TGCGCCAGCAGCTTGGCTCGCAGGGGATGGCCAACTAATGAAAAACTGTTTTTT	CASSLARRGWPTNEKLFF
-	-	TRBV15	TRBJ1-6	TGTGCCACCAGCAGAGATAGGACTGCCTCCTATAATTCACCCCTCCACTTT	CATSRDRTASYNSPLHF
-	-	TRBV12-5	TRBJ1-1	TGTGCTAGTGTATCACAGGGTTTGAACACTGAAGCTTTCTTT	CASVSQGLNTEAFF
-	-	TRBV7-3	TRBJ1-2	TGTGCCAGCAGCCCTCGTCCGTTTGAGGGCTACACCTTC	CASSPRPFEGYTF
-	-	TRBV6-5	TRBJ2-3	TGTGCCAGCTACGGGGTCAGCACAGATACGCAGTATTTT	CASYGVSTDTQYF
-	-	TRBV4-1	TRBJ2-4	TGCGCCAGCAGCCAACCGCCGGACGGAGGCAAAAACATTCAGTACTTC	CASSQPPDGGKNIQYF
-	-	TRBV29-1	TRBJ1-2	TGCAGCGTTGAGGGCGACCGCCCTTATGGCTACACCTTC	CSVEGDRPYGYTF
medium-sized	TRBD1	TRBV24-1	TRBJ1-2	TGTGCCACCCGACCCACAGGGGGGAACTATGGCTACACCTTC	CATRPTGGNYGYTF
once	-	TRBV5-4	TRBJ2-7	TGTGCCAGCAGCTATATAGCCATCCAAGACGAGCAGTACTTC	CASSYIAIQDEQYF
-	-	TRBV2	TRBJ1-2	TGTGCCAGCAGAGCCAGGGGCTATGGCTACACCTTC	CASRARGYGYTF
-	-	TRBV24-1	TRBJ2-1	TGTGCCACCAGTGATTTCCAAGACACCGCCCACAATGAGCAGTTCTTC	CATSDFQDTAHNEQFF
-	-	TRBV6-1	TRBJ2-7	TGTGCCAGCAGTGATTTAGAGGCCCGCCAGCAGTACTTC	CASSDLEARQQYF
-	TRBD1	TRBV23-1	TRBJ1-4	TGCGCCAGCAGTCCCCCCCGGACAGGACGTAATGAAAAACTGTTTTTT	CASSPPRTGRNEKLFF
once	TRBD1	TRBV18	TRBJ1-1	TGTGCCAGCTCACCGGGACAGGGGGCTGAAGCTTTCTTT	CASSPGQGAEAFF
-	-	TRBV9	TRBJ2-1	TGTGCCAGCAGCGTGGGAGCGTACAATGAGCAGTTCTTC	CASSVGAYNEQFF
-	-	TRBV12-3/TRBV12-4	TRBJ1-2	TGTGCCAGCAGTTTAAGTACAGTCTATGGCTACACCTTC	CASSLSTVYGYTF
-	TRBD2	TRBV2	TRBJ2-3	TGTGCCAGCATTGCCCGTAGCGGGGGGGCCTATAGCACAGATACGCAGTATTTT	CASIARSGGAYSTDTQYF
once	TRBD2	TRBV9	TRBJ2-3	TGTGCCAGCAGCCTTTTAGCGGGGAGCACAGATACGCAGTATTTT	CASSLLAGSTDTQYF
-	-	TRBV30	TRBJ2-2	TGTGCCTGGAGTGTCGGCAGGGCATCCTCGAACACCGGGGAGCTGTTTTTT	CAWSVGRASSNTGELFF
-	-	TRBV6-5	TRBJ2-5	TGTGCCAGCAGTTACTCGTCTCGGGAGACCCAGTACTTC	CASSYSSRETQYF
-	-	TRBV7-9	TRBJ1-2	TGTGCCAGCAGCTTAGGGCAGACACCCTCGAACTATGGCTACACCTTC	CASSLGQTPSNYGYTF
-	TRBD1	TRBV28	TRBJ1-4	TGTGCCAGCAGTTCCGCCGGGACAGGGAAAGAAAAACTGTTTTTT	CASSSAGTGKEKLFF
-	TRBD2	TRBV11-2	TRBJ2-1	TGTGCCAGCAGCTTAGTAGCGGGGGACAATGAGCAGTTCTTC	CASSLVAGDNEQFF
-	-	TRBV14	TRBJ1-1	TGTGCCAGCAGCCATCCGGGTCTATCCACTGAAGCTTTCTTT	CASSHPGLSTEAFF
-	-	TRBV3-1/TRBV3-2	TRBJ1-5	TGTGCCAGCACCTCGGGGGGCAATCAGCCCCAGCATTTT	CASTSGGNQPQHF
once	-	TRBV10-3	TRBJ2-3	TGTGCCATCAGTGACCCCCGCGGGACAGCGAGTAGCACAGATACGCAGTATTTT	CAISDPRGTASSTDTQYF
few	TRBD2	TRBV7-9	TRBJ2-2	TGTGCCAGCAGCTCCCCCCGGGGGGGCCAACACACCGGGGAGCTGTTTTTT	CASSSPRGGQHTGELFF
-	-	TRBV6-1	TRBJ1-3	TGTGCCAGCAGTGAAGTGGGGGAGGGGACTGGAAACACCATATATTTT	CASSEVGEGTGNTIYF
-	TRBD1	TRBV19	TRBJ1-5	TGTGCCAGCCGGGCCCAGGGGACAGCTAGCAATCAGCCCCAGCATTTT	CASRAQGTASNQPQHF
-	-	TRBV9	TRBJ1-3	TGTGCCAGCAGCGGTAGTCCCCACGACCAGGGCAGGTTTGGAAACACCATATATTTT	CASSGSPHDQGRFGNTIYF
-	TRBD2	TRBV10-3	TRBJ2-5	TGTGCCATCAGAGCGGGGGGACAAGAGACCCAGTACTTC	CAIRAGGQETQYF
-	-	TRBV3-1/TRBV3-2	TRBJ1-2	TGTGCCAGCAGCCAAGTGGGAGGGAAAGGCTATGGCTACACCTTC	CASSQVGGKGYGYTF
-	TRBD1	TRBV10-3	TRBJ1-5	TGTGCCATCAGTGATACCGGACAGGGCAATCAGCCCCAGCATTTT	CAISDTGQGNQPQHF
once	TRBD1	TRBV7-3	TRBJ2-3	TGTGCCAGCAGCTTAGCAGGGGGTCTCTCGGATACGCAGTATTTT	CASSLAGGLSDTQYF
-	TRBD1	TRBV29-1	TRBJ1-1	TGCAGCGCCACGGGACAGGGGGACGCTGAAGCTTTCTTT	CSATGQGDAEAFF
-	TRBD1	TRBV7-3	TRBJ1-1	TGTGCCAGCAGCCGAGTCCCGGGACAGGGGATCTGGACTGAAGCTTTCTTT	CASSRVPGQGIWTEAFF